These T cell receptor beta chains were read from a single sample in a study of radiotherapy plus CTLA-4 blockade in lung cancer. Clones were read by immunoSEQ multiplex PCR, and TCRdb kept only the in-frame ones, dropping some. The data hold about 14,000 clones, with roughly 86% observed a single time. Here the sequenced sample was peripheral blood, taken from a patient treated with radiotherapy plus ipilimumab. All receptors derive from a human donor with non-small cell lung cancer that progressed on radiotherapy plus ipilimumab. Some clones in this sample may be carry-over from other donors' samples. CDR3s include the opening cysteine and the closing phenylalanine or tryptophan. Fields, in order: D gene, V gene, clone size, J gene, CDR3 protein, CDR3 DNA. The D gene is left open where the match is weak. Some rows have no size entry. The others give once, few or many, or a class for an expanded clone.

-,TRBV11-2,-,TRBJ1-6,CASSTGFNNSPLHF,TGTGCCAGCAGCACAGGTTTTAATAATTCACCCCTCCACTTT
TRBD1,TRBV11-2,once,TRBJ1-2,CASSALQGDYGYTF,TGTGCCAGCAGCGCCTTACAGGGGGACTATGGCTACACCTTC
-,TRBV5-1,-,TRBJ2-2,CASSLITPQNTGELFF,TGCGCCAGCAGCTTGATTACGCCACAGAACACCGGGGAGCTGTTTTTT
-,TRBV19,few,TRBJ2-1,CASSITASSRSEQFF,TGTGCCAGTAGTATAACGGCTAGCTCCCGGAGTGAGCAGTTCTTC
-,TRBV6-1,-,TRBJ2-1,CASSERGLLSNEQFF,TGTGCCAGCAGTGAGCGGGGTCTGTTATCCAATGAGCAGTTCTTC
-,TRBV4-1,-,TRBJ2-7,CASSHQEGTYEQYF,TGCGCCAGCAGCCACCAGGAGGGAACCTACGAGCAGTACTTC
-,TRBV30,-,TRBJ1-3,CAWTGIRGNTIYF,TGTGCCTGGACAGGGATTCGTGGAAACACCATATATTTT
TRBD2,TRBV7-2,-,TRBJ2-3,CASSLGSSGRGDTQYF,TGTGCCAGCAGCTTAGGGAGTAGCGGGAGGGGAGATACGCAGTATTTT
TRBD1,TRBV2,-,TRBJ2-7,CASRKGQASHEQYF,TGTGCCAGCAGGAAGGGACAGGCGAGCCACGAGCAGTACTTC
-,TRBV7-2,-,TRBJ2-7,CASSPTLTLF,TGTGCCAGCAGCCCGACATTAACTCTCTTC
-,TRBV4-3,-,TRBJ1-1,CASSQETGNTEAFF,TGCGCCAGCAGCCAAGAGACAGGGAACACTGAAGCTTTCTTT
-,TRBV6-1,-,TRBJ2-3,CASSEVYGRSADTQYF,TGTGCCAGCAGTGAAGTGTACGGGAGAAGTGCAGATACGCAGTATTTT
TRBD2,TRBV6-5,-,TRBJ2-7,CASRSSGGSGEQYF,TGTGCCAGCAGGTCTAGCGGGGGCTCGGGCGAGCAGTACTTC
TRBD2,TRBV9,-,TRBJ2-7,CASSVAAGGYEQYF,TGTGCCAGCAGCGTAGCAGCGGGAGGCTACGAGCAGTACTTC
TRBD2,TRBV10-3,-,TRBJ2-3,CAITGTSGFTDTQYF,TGTGCCATCACTGGGACTAGCGGGTTCACAGATACGCAGTATTTT
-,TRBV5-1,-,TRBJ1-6,CASSLARVQDNSPLHF,TGCGCCAGCAGCTTGGCCCGTGTGCAGGATAATTCACCCCTCCACTTT
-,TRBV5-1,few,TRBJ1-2,CASSLGSGGDYGYTF,TGCGCCAGCAGCTTGGGGAGCGGGGGAGACTATGGCTACACCTTC
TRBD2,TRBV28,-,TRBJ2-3,CASSSPFQIAGDTDTQYF,TGTGCCAGCAGTTCCCCTTTTCAGATAGCGGGAGACACAGATACGCAGTATTTT
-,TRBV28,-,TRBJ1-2,CASSYGREAYGYTF,TGTGCCAGCAGTTATGGCAGGGAGGCCTATGGCTACACCTTC
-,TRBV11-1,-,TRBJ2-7,CASSLGPLVDRYEQYF,TGTGCCAGCAGCTTAGGACCCCTAGTTGATCGCTACGAGCAGTACTTC
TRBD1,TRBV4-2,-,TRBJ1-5,CASSQEDRVDQPQHF,TGTGCCAGCAGCCAAGAGGACAGGGTTGATCAGCCCCAGCATTTT
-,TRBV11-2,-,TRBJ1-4,CASSSPGSRNPTNEKLFF,TGTGCCAGCAGCTCCCCGGGATCCCGCAACCCAACTAATGAAAAACTGTTTTTT
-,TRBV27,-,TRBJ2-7,CATQGGSNEQYF,TGTGCCACCCAAGGAGGGTCCAACGAGCAGTACTTC
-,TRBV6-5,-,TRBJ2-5,CASMRLAVQETQYF,TGTGCCAGCATGAGGCTAGCCGTCCAAGAGACCCAGTACTTC
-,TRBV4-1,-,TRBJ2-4,CASSQVGPGAQYF,TGCGCCAGCAGCCAAGTGGGGCCCGGAGCTCAGTACTTC
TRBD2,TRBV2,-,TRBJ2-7,CASKGVPGLAGSAGDYEQYF,TGTGCCAGCAAGGGGGTACCGGGACTAGCGGGATCAGCCGGAGATTACGAGCAGTACTTC
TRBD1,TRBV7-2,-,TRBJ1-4,CASSSPGQGLGKLFF,TGTGCCAGCAGCTCCCCGGGACAGGGGTTGGGAAAACTGTTTTTT
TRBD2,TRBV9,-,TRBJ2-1,CASSVGLAGGWAEQFF,TGTGCCAGCAGCGTAGGCCTAGCGGGAGGGTGGGCTGAGCAGTTCTTC
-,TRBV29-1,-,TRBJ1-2,CSITTSTNYGYTF,TGCAGCATAACGACATCGACTAACTATGGCTACACCTTC
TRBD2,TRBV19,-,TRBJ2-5,CASSIVSLSGRRETQYF,TGTGCCAGTAGTATAGTATCTTTGAGCGGGAGACGAGAGACCCAGTACTTC
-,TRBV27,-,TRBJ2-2,CASTRQGDTGELFF,TGTGCCAGCACACGTCAGGGCGACACCGGGGAGCTGTTTTTT
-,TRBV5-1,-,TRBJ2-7,CASSPLWTKDSEQYF,TGCGCCAGCAGCCCGCTCTGGACAAAAGACTCCGAGCAGTACTTC
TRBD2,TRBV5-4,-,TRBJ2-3,CASSALAGTSTDTQYF,TGTGCCAGCAGCGCCCTAGCGGGAACTAGCACAGATACGCAGTATTTT
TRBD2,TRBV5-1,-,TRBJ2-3,CASSLGTSGGASDTQYF,TGCGCCAGCAGCTTAGGGACTAGCGGGGGGGCGTCAGATACGCAGTATTTT
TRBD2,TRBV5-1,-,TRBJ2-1,CASSSSGLAGPYYNEQFF,TGCGCCAGCAGCTCTTCGGGACTAGCGGGGCCTTACTACAATGAGCAGTTCTTC
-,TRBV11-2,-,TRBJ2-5,CASSPVNGETQYF,TGTGCCAGCAGCCCCGTGAACGGAGAGACCCAGTACTTC
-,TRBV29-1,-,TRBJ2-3,CSVPLYGSLTDTQYF,TGCAGCGTCCCTTTGTACGGGTCCCTCACAGATACGCAGTATTTT
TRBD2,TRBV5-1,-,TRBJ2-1,CASSLDSGGAKNEQFF,TGCGCCAGCAGCTTGGATAGCGGGGGGGCGAAAAATGAGCAGTTCTTC
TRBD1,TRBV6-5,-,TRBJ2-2,CASSRWDRVTGELFF,TGTGCCAGCAGTCGGTGGGACAGGGTGACCGGGGAGCTGTTTTTT
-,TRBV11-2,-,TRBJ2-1,CASSLGRGEYNEQFF,TGTGCCAGCAGCTTAGGGCGGGGCGAGTACAATGAGCAGTTCTTC
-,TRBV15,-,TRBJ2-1,CATSSFINEQFF,TGTGCCACCAGCAGCTTTATCAATGAGCAGTTCTTC
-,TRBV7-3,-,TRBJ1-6,CASSLTSGSDSPLHF,TGTGCCAGCAGCTTAACCTCAGGGTCTGATTCACCCCTCCACTTT
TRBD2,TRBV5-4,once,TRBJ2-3,CASSLGLAGSTDTQYF,TGTGCCAGCAGCTTGGGACTAGCGGGCAGCACAGATACGCAGTATTTT
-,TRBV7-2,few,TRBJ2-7,CASSRGATYYEQYF,TGTGCCAGCAGCCGGGGGGCGACTTACTACGAGCAGTACTTC
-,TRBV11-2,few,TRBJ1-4,CASSLTLTSEKLFF,TGTGCCAGCAGCCTCACCTTGACTAGTGAAAAACTGTTTTTT
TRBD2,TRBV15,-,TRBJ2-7,CATSRDRAGGLEQYF,TGTGCCACCAGCAGAGATCGGGCGGGGGGGCTTGAGCAGTACTTC
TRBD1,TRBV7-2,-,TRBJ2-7,CASSLGQGAIEQYF,TGTGCCAGCAGCCTGGGACAGGGGGCGATCGAGCAGTACTTC
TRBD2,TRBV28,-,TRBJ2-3,CATAGKTSGTDTQYF,TGTGCCACCGCAGGGAAGACTAGCGGCACAGATACGCAGTATTTT